Below, 28 T cell receptor beta chains from the same sample are listed, as sequenced in a study of T cell changes during pregnancy in multiple sclerosis. Clones were read by immunoSEQ multiplex PCR, and TCRdb kept only the in-frame ones, dropping some. The sample has 100,000 to 130,000 clones; 85% to 95% are singletons. Sequences were derived from peripheral blood, sampled in the third trimester of pregnancy. These receptors came from a female donor in good health, enrolled as a control in a pregnancy study.

The chain uses TRBV14 and TRBJ1-6; tentative D call: TRBD1 (5 bases). CDR3 length equals 14 residues. V was shortened by 1 base and J by 7 bases, with 8 bases between the two germline ends. CDR1 and CDR2 from the germline V gene are SGHDN and FVKESK. The CDR3 here is CASSQVTENSPLHF. The CDR3 bases are TGTGCCAGCAGCCAAGTGACAGAGAATTCACCCCTCCACTTT.

V gene TRBV7-9 combines with J gene TRBJ2-7; TRBD1 matches at 9 bases. This CDR3 comprises 15 residues. With 1 base clipped from V and 4 bases from J, the junction kept 5 bases outside the gene matches. Germline CDR1 is SEHNR and CDR2 is FQNEAQ (reference sequence). CDR3 amino acids: CASSLVLDRGYEQYF. The CDR3 DNA reads as TGTGCCAGCAGCTTAGTACTGGACAGGGGTTACGAGCAGTACTTC.

V and J are TRBV7-3 and TRBJ2-5, with TRBD2 matching 8 bases. The ends lost 5 bases at V and 2 bases at J; junction bases unmatched: 13. The CDR3 runs 17 residues. Germline CDR1 SGHTA, CDR2 FQGTGA. The CDR3 coding sequence is TGTGCCAGCAGCGTCCGTGGGCGGGGGGTCGGTCAAGAGACCCAGTACTTC. Protein product: CASSVRGRGVGQETQYF. Combining the CDR3 with reference TRBV7-3 and TRBJ2-5 gives the whole variable domain GAGVSQTPSNKVTEKGKYVELRCDPISGHTALYWYRQSLGQGPEFLIYFQGTGAADDSGLPNDRFFAVRPEGSVSTLKIQRTERGDSAVYLCASSVRGRGVGQETQYFGPGTRLLVL.

This chain joins TRBV7-2 and TRBJ1-3; D not certain. Trimming removed 2 bases from V and 3 bases from J, with 8 bases in between. The germline V gene has CDR1 SGHTA and CDR2 FQGNSA. The CDR3 loop spans 14 amino acids. The CDR3 here is CASSLITGGNTIYF. CDR3 nucleotides: TGTGCCAGCAGCTTAATTACGGGTGGAAACACCATATATTTT.

The chain links TRBV9 to TRBJ1-2, with 11 bases fitting TRBD1. CDR3 length: 15 amino acids. V was pared by 4 bases and J by 5 bases, with 7 bases of the junction left unmatched. Germline V gene sequence: CDR1 SGDLS, CDR2 YYNGEE. The CDR3 protein is CASSLGTGGRYGYTF. The CDR3 nucleotides read TGTGCCAGCAGCCTTGGGACAGGGGGGAGGTATGGCTACACCTTC.

The chain couples TRBV7-6 to TRBJ2-3; 7 nucleotides match TRBD1. The CDR3 totals 16 residues. Germline assignment: CDR1 SGHVS and CDR2 FNYEAQ. The trim removed 0 bases at V and 0 bases at J, leaving 3 bases unmatched. CDR3 protein: CASSLARGQSTDTQYF. For the CDR3, the DNA is TGTGCCAGCAGCTTAGCGAGGGGACAGAGCACAGATACGCAGTATTTT.

The chain is built from TRBV18 and TRBJ2-1, with TRBD1 as a possible D gene (6 bases). From germline, CDR1 is KGHSH and CDR2 LQKENI. V lost 1 base and J 7 bases, leaving 11 bases between the germline ends. This CDR3 region has 14 residues. The CDR3 sequence: CASSPRQENNEQFF. The CDR3 nucleotides are TGTGCCAGCTCACCACGACAGGAAAATAATGAGCAGTTCTTC.

The chain links TRBV5-6 to TRBJ2-1; D remains ambiguous. The V end was cut by 0 bases, the J end by 4 bases, with 5 bases between. CDR1 is SGHDT and CDR2 is YYEEEE in the germline V gene. The CDR3 runs 13 residues. The CDR3 here is CASSLAQYNEQFF. In DNA, the CDR3 is TGTGCCAGCAGCTTGGCACAGTACAATGAGCAGTTCTTC.

The gene calls are TRBV7-2 and TRBJ2-4; a weak D match, TRBD2 (6 bases). Deletions cut 1 base from V and 7 bases from J, with 17 bases between. The CDR3 totals 16 residues. Germline V CDR1 and CDR2: SGHTA, FQGNSA. CDR3 nucleotides: TGTGCCAGCAGCTTAGTCTCCATCGGAGGGGAGAACATTCAGTACTTC. This gives the protein CASSLVSIGGENIQYF. Based on the CDR3 plus reference TRBV7-2 and TRBJ2-4, the full variable domain is GAGVSQSPSNKVTEKGKDVELRCDPISGHTALYWYRQSLGQGLEFLIYFQGNSAPDKSGLPSDRFSAERTGGSVSTLTIQRTQQEDSAVYLCASSLVSIGGENIQYFGAGTRLSVL.

The gene calls are TRBV4-2 and TRBJ1-5, with 7 bases fitting TRBD1. The J segment lost 4 bases and the V segment lost 4 bases, leaving 4 bases of the junction unmatched. There are 14 residues in the CDR3. The V gene's germline CDR1 is LGHNA and CDR2 YNFKEQ. CDR3 sequence (DNA): TGTGCCAGCAGCCTCGGGACAGATAATCAGCCCCAGCATTTT. Translating gives CASSLGTDNQPQHF.

The chain has TRBV7-8 and TRBJ1-1; 8 positions agree with TRBD1. V was clipped by 6 bases and J by 5 bases; unmatched bases: 5. Per the germline V gene, CDR1 is SGHVS and CDR2 is FQNEAQ. The CDR3 is made up of 13 amino acids. As DNA, the CDR3 is TGTGCCAGCAGGGTACAGGGGGAGACTGAAGCTTTCTTT. Encoded protein: CASRVQGETEAFF. Filled out from reference TRBV7-8 and TRBJ1-1, the complete variable domain reads GAGVSQSPRYKVAKRGQDVALRCDPISGHVSLFWYQQALGQGPEFLTYFQNEAQLDKSGLPSDRFFAERPEGSVSTLKIQRTQQEDSAVYLCASRVQGETEAFFGQGTRLTVV.

V usage is TRBV2 and J usage is TRBJ1-1; D is possibly TRBD1 (6 bases). The V gene lost 9 bases and the J gene lost 2 bases, with 13 bases spanning the gap. The CDR3 covers 13 residues. Germline V gene data show CDR1 as SNHLY and CDR2 as FYNNEI. The CDR3 sequence is CASQGITNTEAFF. The CDR3 DNA reads TGTGCCAGTCAGGGGATCACCAACACTGAAGCTTTCTTT. The whole variable domain, filled in from reference TRBV2 and TRBJ1-1, reads EPEVTQTPSHQVTQMGQEVILRCVPISNHLYFYWYRQILGQKVEFLVSFYNNEISEKSEIFDDQFSVERPDGSNFTLKIRSTKLEDSAMYFCASQGITNTEAFFGQGTRLTVV.

This chain's CDR3 is CASSPAGNSPLHF. The CDR3 nucleotides are TGTGCCAGCAGCCCCGCCGGTAATTCACCCCTCCACTTT. The chain recombines TRBV11-2 with TRBJ1-6; D uncertain. Between the trimmed V and J ends, which lost 5 bases and 6 bases, there was a span of 8 bases. Germline V gives CDR1 SGHAT, CDR2 FQNNGV. CDR3 length: 13 amino acids.

The CDR3 DNA sequence: TGTGCCAGCAGTGAAGACGGGGGGGACACCGGGGAGCTGTTTTTT. It yields the protein CASSEDGGDTGELFF. The chain joins TRBV6-1 to TRBJ2-2; 8 bases agree with TRBD2. V gave up 1 base and J gave up 3 bases; unmatched junction bases: 1. The germline gives CDR1 MNHNS, CDR2 SASEGT. The CDR3 totals 15 residues.

The chain uses TRBV11-2 and TRBJ2-7; 10 bases are shared with TRBD2. V trimming: 6 bases; J trimming: 0 bases; junction bases outside the gene matches: 8. There are 16 residues in the CDR3. Germline V lookup: CDR1 SGHAT, CDR2 FQNNGV. CDR3 in DNA: TGTGCCAGCAGACCCAGCGGGGGGGGGAGCTCCTACGAGCAGTACTTC. It translates to CASRPSGGGSSYEQYF.

This chain joins TRBV6-5 and TRBJ2-7; TRBD1 is a possible D gene (6 bases). Between the trimmed V and J ends, which lost 5 bases and 1 base, there was a span of 12 bases. CDR1 MNHEY and CDR2 SVGAGI come from the germline V gene. This CDR3 region has 14 residues. The CDR3 DNA sequence: TGTGCCAGCAGTCGACCAGGGGTTTCCTACGAGCAGTACTTC. Protein: CASSRPGVSYEQYF.

The chain links TRBV10-1 to TRBJ2-3; D possibly corresponds to TRBD2 (5 bases). The CDR3 has 14 amino acids. The V end lost 7 bases, the J end lost 7 bases, and 18 bases lay between the germline ends. CDR1 WNHNN and CDR2 SYGVQD come from the germline V gene (reference sequence). DNA for the CDR3: TGCGCCAGCACCCTACTTTGGGCTAGCCATACGCAGTATTTT. It is translated as CASTLLWASHTQYF.

This clone came up once. This chain links TRBV11-3 with TRBJ2-1, with D possibly matching TRBD2 (5 bases). This CDR3 has 13 residues. Germline V gene lookup returns CDR1 SGHNT and CDR2 YENEEA. With 4 bases removed from V and 7 bases from J, the gap between germline ends came to 11 bases. DNA for the CDR3: TGTGCCAGCAGCTCGGGAAGAGGGAATGAGCAGTTCTTC. Its protein is CASSSGRGNEQFF.

V usage is TRBV18 and J usage is TRBJ1-1; tentative D call: TRBD1 (5 bases). This CDR3 spans 16 amino acids. The V end lost 3 bases, the J end lost 2 bases, and 16 bases lay between the germline ends. From germline, CDR1 is KGHSH and CDR2 LQKENI. As DNA, the CDR3 is TGTGCCAGCTCACCCGGAAGGGGTTGGGGCAACACTGAAGCTTTCTTT. Protein sequence: CASSPGRGWGNTEAFF.

V usage is TRBV5-1 and J usage is TRBJ1-1; a possible D gene is TRBD1 (6 bases). The germline V gene encodes CDR1 SGHRS and CDR2 YFSETQ. V was trimmed by 2 bases and J by 1 base, leaving 9 bases between them. The CDR3 consists of 14 residues. DNA of the CDR3: TGCGCCAGCAGCTTAACGACAGGGAACACTGAAGCTTTCTTT. It encodes CASSLTTGNTEAFF.

This clone was counted once. The chain is built from TRBV27 and TRBJ1-6; a possible D gene is TRBD1 (6 bases). Trimming shortened V by 8 bases and J by 7 bases, and 12 bases separated the two germline ends. CDR3 length: 13 residues. Germline CDR1 is MNHEY and CDR2 is SMNVEV (reference sequence). The CDR3 loop is CASGLTGNSPLHF. CDR3 nucleotide sequence: TGTGCCAGCGGACTCACAGGGAATTCACCCCTCCACTTT.

V gene TRBV7-7 combines with J gene TRBJ2-5; 12 bases line up with TRBD2. Germline assignment: CDR1 SSHAT and CDR2 FNYEAQ (reference sequence). Trimming cost V 5 bases and J 4 bases; bases outside gene matches: 5. This CDR3 has 15 residues. The DNA for the CDR3 is TGTGCCAGCAGCCTTGGACTAGCGGGGATAGAGACCCAGTACTTC. This translates into CASSLGLAGIETQYF.

This chain joins TRBV7-3 and TRBJ1-1; D possibly corresponds to TRBD1 (5 bases). The V and J ends lost 5 bases and 1 base respectively, with 11 bases between them. CDR3 length: 14 residues. Per the germline V gene, CDR1 is SGHTA and CDR2 is FQGTGA. CDR3 bases: TGTGCCAGCAGCCAAGGACACGGGAACACTGAAGCTTTCTTT. Protein: CASSQGHGNTEAFF.

The rearrangement uses TRBV5-5 and TRBJ2-2, with D possibly matching TRBD2 (6 bases). Trimming removed 5 bases at V and 2 bases at J, with 13 bases between. Germline CDR1 reads SGHKS; CDR2 reads YYEKEE (reference sequence). This CDR3 comprises 15 residues. DNA for the CDR3: TGTGCCAGCAGGCTCCCCGGGACTAACACCGGGGAGCTGTTTTTT. It is translated as CASRLPGTNTGELFF.

The J gene is TRBJ2-5, the V gene TRBV11-2; D is unclear. The germline V and J ends were trimmed by 3 bases and 1 base, with 12 bases remaining between them. The CDR3 is 15 amino acids. Germline lookup yields CDR1 SGHAT and CDR2 FQNNGV. The CDR3 DNA reads as TGTGCCAGCAGCTTGTTTGGGCAACGCCAAGAGACCCAGTACTTC. Residues: CASSLFGQRQETQYF.

The chain has TRBV9 and TRBJ2-7, with D possibly being TRBD1 (7 bases). The V end lost 3 bases, the J end lost 2 bases, and 12 bases lay between the germline ends. Germline-derived CDR1 and CDR2 are SGDLS and YYNGEE. This CDR3 is built from 14 residues. The CDR3 is CASSAGGTAYEQYF. Here the CDR3 DNA reads TGTGCCAGCAGCGCTGGAGGGACAGCCTACGAGCAGTACTTC.

The rearrangement joins TRBV19 to TRBJ1-4; 7 positions agree with TRBD1. J lost 4 bases, V lost 2 bases, and 4 bases had no gene match. Germline V gene lookup returns CDR1 LNHDA and CDR2 SQIVND (reference sequence). This CDR3 comprises 15 residues. CDR3 sequence: CASSIRQGINEKLFF. The DNA of the CDR3 is TGTGCCAGTAGTATACGACAGGGCATTAATGAAAAACTGTTTTTT.

The chain uses TRBV6-5 and TRBJ1-4, with D hard to call. Germline CDR1 MNHEY, CDR2 SVGAGI. The V end was cut by 4 bases, the J end by 3 bases, with 12 bases between. The length of the CDR3 is 15 residues. The chain's CDR3 is CASSSPRNPNEKLFF. CDR3 DNA sequence: TGTGCCAGCAGTTCCCCCAGGAACCCTAATGAAAAACTGTTTTTT.